The 12 T cell receptor beta chains below all came from one sample that was sequenced in a study of blood T cell repertoires in COVID-19. TCRdb keeps only in-frame clones here, not all; method: immunoSEQ multiplex PCR. The sample lists around 71,000 clones; 86% were seen once. The sample consisted of peripheral blood. Every receptor here comes from a woman aged 55 to 70 with acute or convalescent COVID-19.

The chain has TRBV3-1 (or the pseudogene TRBV3-2) and TRBJ1-6; 7 positions match TRBD1. Germline V lookup: CDR1 LGHDT, CDR2 YNNKEL (reference sequence). V was pared by 4 bases and J by 10 bases, with 7 bases of the junction left unmatched. The CDR3 length is 14 residues. As DNA, the CDR3 is TGTGCCAGCAGCCCTAGACAGGGCAGATCACCCCTCCACTTT. The encoded protein is CASSPRQGRSPLHF.

This sequence joins TRBV5-1 and TRBJ2-1; D possibly corresponds to TRBD2 (6 bases). This CDR3 spans 14 amino acids. Trimming removed 2 bases at V and 6 bases at J, with 12 bases between. The germline V gene has CDR1 SGHRS and CDR2 YFSETQ. In nucleotides, the CDR3 is TGCGCCAGCAGCTTAGGGGACTCTAGCAATGAGCAGTTCTTC. It encodes CASSLGDSSNEQFF.

This chain joins TRBV5-4 and TRBJ2-1; the match to TRBD1 covers 8 bases. The CDR3 has 15 amino acids. J lost 2 bases, V lost 4 bases, and 5 bases had no gene match. Germline values: CDR1 SGHNT, CDR2 YYREEE (reference sequence). CDR3 nucleotide sequence: TGTGCCAGCAGCACAGGACAGGGTACCTACAATGAGCAGTTCTTC. Translation: CASSTGQGTYNEQFF.

The genes are TRBV9 and TRBJ1-5; D possibly corresponds to TRBD1 (5 bases). The CDR3 runs 15 residues. The germline CDR1 and CDR2 sequences are SGDLS and YYNGEE. Trimming took off 4 bases at V and 6 bases at J, with 17 bases between the two ends. CDR3 loop: CASSSGGGFGQPQHF. The CDR3 region has the DNA TGTGCCAGCAGCTCGGGTGGGGGGTTCGGTCAGCCCCAGCATTTT.

The chain combines TRBV4-1 with TRBJ1-2; no clear D gene. This CDR3 comprises 15 residues. V was clipped by 3 bases and J by 1 base, with 12 bases between them. Germline V gene lookup returns CDR1 MGHRA and CDR2 YSYEKL. CDR3 DNA sequence: TGCGCCAGCAGCCAGCTCTCCTCCTATAACTATGGCTACACCTTC. Translated, it gives CASSQLSSYNYGYTF.

The V call is TRBV4-3, the J call TRBJ2-7, with D possibly being TRBD2 (7 bases). Per the germline V gene, CDR1 is LGHNA and CDR2 is YSLEER. This CDR3 region has 16 residues. V lost 1 base and J lost 2, with 15 bases in between. CDR3 DNA sequence: TGCGCCAGCAGCCAAGGTCAGGCGGGGGACACCTACGAGCAGTACTTC. This encodes CASSQGQAGDTYEQYF.

J is TRBJ1-3 and V is TRBV29-1, with no clear D. V was shortened by 5 bases and J by 0 bases, with 11 bases between the two germline ends. The CDR3 has 14 amino acids. Germline-derived CDR1 and CDR2 are SQVTM and ANQGSEA. CDR3 in DNA: TGCAGCGTTATGGCGGTGAGCTCTGGAAACACCATATATTTT. It specifies CSVMAVSSGNTIYF.

This clone was counted once. The chain employs TRBV14 and TRBJ2-7; 11 bases agree with TRBD2. The CDR3 has 16 residues. Trimming took 0 bases from V and 6 from J; bases not matched to a gene: 7. Germline CDR1 is SGHDN and CDR2 is FVKESK. CDR3 nucleotide sequence: TGTGCCAGCAGCCAAGATGCTAGCGGGAGGCTGGGCGAGCAGTACTTC. It specifies CASSQDASGRLGEQYF. Supplemented by reference TRBV14 and TRBJ2-7, the full variable domain reads EAGVTQFPSHSVIEKGQTVTLRCDPISGHDNLYWYRRVMGKEIKFLLHFVKESKQDESGMPNNRFLAERTGGTYSTLKVQPAELEDSGVYFCASSQDASGRLGEQYFGPGTRLTVT.

This rearrangement joins TRBV18 to TRBJ1-1; 7 nucleotides match TRBD1. From germline, CDR1 is KGHSH and CDR2 LQKENI. The V gene end was trimmed by 0 bases and the J gene end by 0 bases; junction bases not matched to a gene: 13. The CDR3 spans 19 residues. CDR3 residues: CASSPPRGQNAELNTEAFF. Here the CDR3 DNA reads TGTGCCAGCTCACCACCGAGGGGGCAGAACGCGGAGTTGAACACTGAAGCTTTCTTT.

This chain connects TRBV28 to TRBJ1-1; D might be TRBD1 (6 bases). Germline lookup yields CDR1 MDHEN and CDR2 SYDVKM. There are 10 residues in the CDR3. V was clipped by 6 bases and J by 11 bases, with 10 bases between them. CDR3 residues: CASRGRGAFF. In nucleotides, the CDR3 is TGTGCCAGCAGAGGTAGGGGGGCTTTCTTT.

This chain links TRBV5-5 with TRBJ1-1; 9 nucleotides agree with TRBD1. The CDR3 covers 17 residues. The V gene's germline CDR1 is SGHKS and CDR2 YYEKEE (reference sequence). J was trimmed by 5 bases and V by 4 bases; bases with no gene match: 15. The DNA of the CDR3 is TGTGCCAGCAGCCTGCCGGGACAGGGTACTCGCGAGACTGAAGCTTTCTTT. Its translation is CASSLPGQGTRETEAFF.

The V gene is TRBV6-5, the J gene TRBJ2-3; a weak D match, TRBD2 (7 bases). Trimming stripped 8 bases from V and 2 bases from J, with 17 bases between. Germline CDR1 reads MNHEY; CDR2 reads SVGAGI. This CDR3 has 15 residues. CDR3 DNA sequence: TGTGCCAGCGAGAGGGGGGGAGCCGTCACAGATACGCAGTATTTT. Amino acid sequence: CASERGGAVTDTQYF.